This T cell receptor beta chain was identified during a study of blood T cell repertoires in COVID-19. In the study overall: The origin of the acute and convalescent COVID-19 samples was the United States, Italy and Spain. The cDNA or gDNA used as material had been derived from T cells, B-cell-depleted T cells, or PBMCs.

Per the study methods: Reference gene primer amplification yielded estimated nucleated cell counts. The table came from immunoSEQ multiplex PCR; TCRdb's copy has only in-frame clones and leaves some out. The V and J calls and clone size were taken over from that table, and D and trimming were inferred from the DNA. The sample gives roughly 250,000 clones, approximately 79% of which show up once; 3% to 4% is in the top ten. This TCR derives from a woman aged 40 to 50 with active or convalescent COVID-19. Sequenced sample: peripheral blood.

CDR3 residues: CASSPQGAVNEKLFF. The DNA for the CDR3 is TGTGCCAGCTCACCACAGGGGGCTGTAAATGAAAAACTGTTTTTT. The J gene is TRBJ1-4, the V gene TRBV18; 7 nucleotides align to TRBD1. With V trimmed by 1 base and J by 5 bases, 4 bases remained unmatched. The germline V gene encodes CDR1 KGHSH and CDR2 LQKENI. The CDR3 consists of 15 residues.